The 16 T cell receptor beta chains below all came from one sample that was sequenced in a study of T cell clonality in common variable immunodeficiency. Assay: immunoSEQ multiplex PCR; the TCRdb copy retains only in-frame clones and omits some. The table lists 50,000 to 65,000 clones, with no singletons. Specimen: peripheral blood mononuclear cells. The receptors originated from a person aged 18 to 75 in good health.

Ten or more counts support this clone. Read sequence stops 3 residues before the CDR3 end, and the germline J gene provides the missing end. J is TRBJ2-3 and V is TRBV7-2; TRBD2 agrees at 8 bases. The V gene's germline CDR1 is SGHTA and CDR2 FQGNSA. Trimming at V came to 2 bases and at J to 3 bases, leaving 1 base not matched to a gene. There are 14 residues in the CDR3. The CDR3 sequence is CASSLSGGTDTQYF. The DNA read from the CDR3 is TGTGCCAGCAGCTTATCGGGGGGGACAGATACG.

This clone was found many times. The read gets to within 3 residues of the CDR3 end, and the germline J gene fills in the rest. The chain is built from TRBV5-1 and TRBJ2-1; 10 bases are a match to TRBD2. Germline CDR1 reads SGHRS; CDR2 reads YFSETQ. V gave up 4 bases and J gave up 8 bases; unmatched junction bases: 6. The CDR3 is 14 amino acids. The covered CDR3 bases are TGCGCCAGCAGCGGAGCGGGAGGGTGGGATGAG. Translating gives CASSGAGGWDE. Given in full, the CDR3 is CASSGAGGWDEQFF. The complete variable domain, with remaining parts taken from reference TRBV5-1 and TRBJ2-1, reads KAGVTQTPRYLIKTRGQQVTLSCSPISGHRSVSWYQQTPGQGLQFLFEYFSETQRNKGNFPGRFSGRQFSNSRSEMNVSTLELGDSALYLCASSGAGGWDEQFFGPGTRLTVL.

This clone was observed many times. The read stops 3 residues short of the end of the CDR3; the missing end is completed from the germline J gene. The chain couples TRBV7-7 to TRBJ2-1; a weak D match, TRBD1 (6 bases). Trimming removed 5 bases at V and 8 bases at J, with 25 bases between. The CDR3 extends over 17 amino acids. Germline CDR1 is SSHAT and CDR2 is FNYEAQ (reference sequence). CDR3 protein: CASSPETRLWGPHEQFF. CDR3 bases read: TGTGCCAGCAGCCCAGAAACGAGACTATGGGGGCCCCATGAG.

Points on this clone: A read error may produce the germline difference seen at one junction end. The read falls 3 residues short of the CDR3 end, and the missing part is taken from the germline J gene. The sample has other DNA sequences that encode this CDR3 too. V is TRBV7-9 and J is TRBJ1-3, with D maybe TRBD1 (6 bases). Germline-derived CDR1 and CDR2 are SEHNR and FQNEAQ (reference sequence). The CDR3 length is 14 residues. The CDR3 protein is CASSFEGDGNTIYF. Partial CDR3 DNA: TGTGCCAGCAGCTTTGAGGGGGATGGAAACACT.

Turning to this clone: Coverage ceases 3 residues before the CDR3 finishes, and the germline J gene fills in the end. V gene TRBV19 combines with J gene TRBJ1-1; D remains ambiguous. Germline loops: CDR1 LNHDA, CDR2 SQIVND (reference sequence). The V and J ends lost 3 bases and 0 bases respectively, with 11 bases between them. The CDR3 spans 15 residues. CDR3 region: CASSIPPSLNTEAFF. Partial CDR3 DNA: TGTGCCAGTAGTATCCCTCCGTCTTTGAACACTGAA.

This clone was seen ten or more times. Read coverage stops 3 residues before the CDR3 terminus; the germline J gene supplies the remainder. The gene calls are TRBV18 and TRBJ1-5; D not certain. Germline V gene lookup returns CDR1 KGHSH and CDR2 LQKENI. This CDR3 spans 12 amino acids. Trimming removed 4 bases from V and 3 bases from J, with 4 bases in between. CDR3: CASSLFNQPQHF. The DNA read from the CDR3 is TGTGCCAGCTCACTATTCAATCAGCCC.

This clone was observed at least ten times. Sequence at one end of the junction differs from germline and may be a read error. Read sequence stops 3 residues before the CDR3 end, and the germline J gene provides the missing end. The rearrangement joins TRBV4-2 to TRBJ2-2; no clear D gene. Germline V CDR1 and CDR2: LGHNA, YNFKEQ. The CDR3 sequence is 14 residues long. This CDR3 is CASSQDSSNGELFF. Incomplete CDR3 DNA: TGCGCCAGCAGCCAAGATAGTAGTAACGGGGAG.

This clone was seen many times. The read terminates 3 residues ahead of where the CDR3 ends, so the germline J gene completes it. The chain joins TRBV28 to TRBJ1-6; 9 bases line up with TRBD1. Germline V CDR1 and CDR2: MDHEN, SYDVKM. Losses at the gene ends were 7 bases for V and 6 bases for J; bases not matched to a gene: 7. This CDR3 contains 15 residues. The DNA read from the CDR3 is TGTGCCAGCATGACAGGGGGAACTTCTAATTCACCC. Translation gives CASMTGGTSNSP. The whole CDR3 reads CASMTGGTSNSPLHF.

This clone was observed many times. Partial CDR3 DNA: TGTGCCAGTAGGCGTGGGACAGGTTTAAGGGGGGCCAACGTC. Translation gives CASRRGTGLRGANV. The whole CDR3 reads CASRRGTGLRGANVLTF. The chain couples TRBV19 to TRBJ2-6; 8 bases line up with TRBD1. Sequencing ends 3 residues short of the CDR3 end; the germline J gene provides the rest. This CDR3 is built from 17 residues. V lost 6 bases and J lost 4; bases outside the gene matches: 11. Germline-derived CDR1 and CDR2 are LNHDA and SQIVND (reference sequence).

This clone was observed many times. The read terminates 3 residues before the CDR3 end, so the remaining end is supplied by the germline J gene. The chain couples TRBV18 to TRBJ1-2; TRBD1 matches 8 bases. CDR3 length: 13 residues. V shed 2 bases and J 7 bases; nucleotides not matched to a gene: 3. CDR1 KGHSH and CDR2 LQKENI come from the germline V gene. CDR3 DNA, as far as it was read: TGTGCCAGCTCACCAGGACAGGGAGTTGGC. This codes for CASSPGQGVG. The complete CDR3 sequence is CASSPGQGVGYTF.

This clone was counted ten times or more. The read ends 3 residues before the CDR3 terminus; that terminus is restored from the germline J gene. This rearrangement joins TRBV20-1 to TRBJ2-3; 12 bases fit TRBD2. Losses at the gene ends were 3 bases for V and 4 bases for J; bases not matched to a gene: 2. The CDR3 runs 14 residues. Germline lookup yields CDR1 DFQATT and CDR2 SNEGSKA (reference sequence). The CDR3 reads CSASPSGRADTQYF. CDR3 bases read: TGCAGTGCTAGCCCTAGCGGGAGGGCAGATACG.

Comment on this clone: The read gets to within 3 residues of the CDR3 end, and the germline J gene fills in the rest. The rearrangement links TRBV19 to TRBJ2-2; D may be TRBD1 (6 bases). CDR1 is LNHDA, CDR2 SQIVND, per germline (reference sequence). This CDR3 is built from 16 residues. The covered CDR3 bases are TGTGCCAGTAGTTCGGACCACCAGGGGCCTAATGAAAAG. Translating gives CASSSDHQGPNEK. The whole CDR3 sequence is CASSSDHQGPNEKLFF. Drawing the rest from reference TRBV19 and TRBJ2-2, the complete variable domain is DGGITQSPKYLFRKEGQNVTLSCEQNLNHDAMYWYRQDPGQGLRLIYYSQIVNDFQKGDIAEGYSVSREKKESFPLTVTSAQKNPTAFYLCASSSDHQGPNEKLFFGEGSRLTVL.

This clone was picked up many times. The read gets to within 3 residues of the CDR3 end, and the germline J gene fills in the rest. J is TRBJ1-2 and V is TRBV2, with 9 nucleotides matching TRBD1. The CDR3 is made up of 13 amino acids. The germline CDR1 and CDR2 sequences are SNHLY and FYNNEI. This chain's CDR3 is CASSDSGTGGYTF. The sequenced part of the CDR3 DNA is TGTGCCAGCAGTGATTCAGGGACAGGGGGC. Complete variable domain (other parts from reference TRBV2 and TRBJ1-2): EPEVTQTPSHQVTQMGQEVILRCVPISNHLYFYWYRQILGQKVEFLVSFYNNEISEKSEIFDDQFSVERPDGSNFTLKIRSTKLEDSAMYFCASSDSGTGGYTFGSGTRLTVV.

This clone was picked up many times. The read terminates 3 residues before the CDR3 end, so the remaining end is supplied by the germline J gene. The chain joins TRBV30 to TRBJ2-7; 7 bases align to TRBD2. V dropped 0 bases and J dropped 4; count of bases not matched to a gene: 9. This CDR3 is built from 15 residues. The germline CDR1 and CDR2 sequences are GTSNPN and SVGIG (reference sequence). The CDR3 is CAWSVPGGEGYEQYF. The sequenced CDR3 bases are TGTGCCTGGAGTGTACCTGGCGGGGAGGGGTACGAG.

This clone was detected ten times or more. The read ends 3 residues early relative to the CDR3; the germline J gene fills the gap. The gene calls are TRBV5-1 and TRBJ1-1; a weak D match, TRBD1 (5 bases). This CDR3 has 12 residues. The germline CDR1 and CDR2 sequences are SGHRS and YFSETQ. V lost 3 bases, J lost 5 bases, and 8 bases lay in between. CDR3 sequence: CASSSGRTEAFF. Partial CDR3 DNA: TGCGCCAGCAGCTCAGGGAGAACTGAA.

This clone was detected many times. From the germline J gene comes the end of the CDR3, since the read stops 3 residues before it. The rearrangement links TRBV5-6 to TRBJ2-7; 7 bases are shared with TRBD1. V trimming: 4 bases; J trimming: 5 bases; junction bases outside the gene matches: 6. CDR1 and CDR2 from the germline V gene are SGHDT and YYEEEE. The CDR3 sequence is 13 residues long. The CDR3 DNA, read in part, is TGTGCCAGCAGCAGACAGGGTATCGACGAG. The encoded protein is CASSRQGIDE. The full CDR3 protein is CASSRQGIDEQYF.